One sample yielded the 13 T cell receptor beta chains listed below, sequenced in a study of spatial heterogeneity in lung cancer. General observations from the study: Mutation tallies in tumors tracked expanded intratumoral alpha and beta TCR counts.

Time point in this sample: sample taken at primary tumor resection. A single record per CDR3 protein comes from TCRdb applying MiXCR to the 5' RACE reads. The table includes approximately 21,000 distinct CDR3 sequences, roughly 6.5% detected once. No antigen has been identified for these receptors. The sequences come from lung tumor tissue, collected at surgery. The receptors were gathered from a male donor with early-stage non-small cell lung cancer.

This clonotype has a count of ten or more. This chain links TRBV7-2 with TRBJ2-1, with D perhaps matching TRBD2 (5 bases). This CDR3 is 13 amino acids long. CDR1 is SGHTA and CDR2 is FQGNSA in the germline V gene. V dropped 1 base and J dropped 5 bases, with 6 bases sitting between them. CDR3 loop: CASSLVGDNEQFF. CDR3 bases: TGTGCCAGCAGCTTAGTCGGGGACAATGAGCAGTTCTTC. Combining the CDR3 with reference TRBV7-2 and TRBJ2-1 gives the whole variable domain GAGVSQSPSNKVTEKGKDVELRCDPISGHTALYWYRQSLGQGLEFLIYFQGNSAPDKSGLPSDRFSAERTGGSVSTLTIQRTQQEDSAVYLCASSLVGDNEQFFGPGTRLTVL.

This clonotype was counted between two and nine times. The chain is built from TRBV7-2 and TRBJ2-6; D remains unclear. CDR3 size: 15 residues. The germline V gene has CDR1 SGHTA and CDR2 FQGNSA. Between the trimmed V and J ends, which lost 7 bases and 4 bases, there was a span of 14 bases. As DNA, the CDR3 is TGTGCCAGCACCCCGAGGTGGAGAGGGGCCAACGTCCTGACTTTC. Translation: CASTPRWRGANVLTF.

This clonotype was counted at least ten times. J is TRBJ1-1 and V is TRBV5-1; the D gene is possibly TRBD1 (5 bases). The CDR3 spans 14 residues. Germline V lookup: CDR1 SGHRS, CDR2 YFSETQ. V gave up 0 bases and J gave up 4 bases, with 10 bases separating them. CDR3 in DNA: TGCGCCAGCAGCTTGGCAGCGGGGGGCACTGAAGCTTTCTTT. Translated: CASSLAAGGTEAFF.

This clonotype was observed at least ten times. CDR3 residues: CASSQNRDTDAFF. In DNA, the CDR3 is TGTGCCAGCAGTCAAAATCGGGACACCGATGCTTTCTTT. V is TRBV6-2 or TRBV6-3 and J is TRBJ1-1; possible D gene TRBD1, 6 bases. The CDR3 has 13 residues. Trimming took off 5 bases at V and 11 bases at J, with 18 bases between the two ends. Germline-derived CDR1 and CDR2 are MNHEY and SVGEGT.

This clonotype has a count of ten or more. The CDR3 region is CASGPGLPTGNEQFF. The CDR3 DNA follows: TGTGCCAGCGGTCCGGGACTCCCCACCGGCAATGAGCAGTTCTTC. This chain connects TRBV7-8 to TRBJ2-1; maybe TRBD2 (6 bases). The length of the CDR3 is 15 residues. Trimming cost V 8 bases and J 6 bases, with 20 bases left between them. Germline assignment: CDR1 SGHVS and CDR2 FQNEAQ. Using reference TRBV7-8 and TRBJ2-1 for the parts outside the CDR3, the full variable domain is GAGVSQSPRYKVAKRGQDVALRCDPISGHVSLFWYQQALGQGPEFLTYFQNEAQLDKSGLPSDRFFAERPEGSVSTLKIQRTQQEDSAVYLCASGPGLPTGNEQFFGPGTRLTVL.

In this sample, this clonotype turned up many times. The chain links TRBV6-6 to TRBJ1-1, with 8 bases identical to TRBD1. The CDR3 sequence is 15 residues long. Germline values: CDR1 MNHNY, CDR2 SVGAGI (reference sequence). The J segment lost 8 bases and the V segment lost 5 bases, leaving 13 bases of the junction unmatched. CDR3 loop: CASSIPQGAVLEAFF. For the CDR3, the DNA is TGTGCCAGCAGTATACCCCAGGGGGCGGTGTTAGAAGCTTTCTTT.

This clonotype has ten or more counts. The CDR3: CASSYSRQFTGELFF. CDR3 bases: TGTGCCAGCAGTTACTCGAGACAGTTCACCGGGGAGCTGTTTTTT. V is TRBV6-2 or TRBV6-3 and J is TRBJ2-2; TRBD1 is a possible D gene (5 bases). The CDR3 runs to 15 residues. V was shortened by 0 bases and J by 4 bases, with 9 bases between the two germline ends. Per the germline V gene, CDR1 is MNHEY and CDR2 is SVGEGT.

The chain joins TRBV10-3 to TRBJ2-5; no definite D call. The CDR3 is 12 amino acids. V was shortened by 3 bases and J by 4 bases, with 6 bases between the two germline ends. Germline V gene sequence: CDR1 ENHRY, CDR2 SYGVKD. The CDR3 spells CAISELGETQYF. The CDR3 DNA follows: TGTGCCATCAGTGAATTGGGAGAGACCCAGTACTTC.

This clonotype turned up a few times. The V and J genes are TRBV19 and TRBJ2-1, with TRBD1 matching over 7 bases. Germline loops: CDR1 LNHDA, CDR2 SQIVND (reference sequence). CDR3 length equals 14 residues. The V gene end was trimmed by 7 bases and the J gene end by 6 bases; junction bases not matched to a gene: 9. The CDR3, as DNA: TGTGCCAGTAACCAGGGGGTTAGGGCCAATGAGCAGTTCTTC. It yields the protein CASNQGVRANEQFF.

This clonotype has at least ten counts. This CDR3 reads CAIGRLSSGAYEQYF. The CDR3 DNA reads TGTGCCATCGGACGACTTAGTAGCGGAGCCTACGAGCAGTACTTC. This rearrangement joins TRBV10-3 to TRBJ2-7, with a tentative D call TRBD2 (6 bases). This CDR3 comprises 15 residues. The germline gives CDR1 ENHRY, CDR2 SYGVKD. Trimming pared 8 bases from V and 2 bases from J, leaving 19 bases between.

This clonotype was seen repeatedly, ten times or more. J is TRBJ2-7 and V is TRBV13, with 9 bases aligning to TRBD2. From germline, CDR1 is PRHDT and CDR2 FYEKMQ (reference sequence). The length of the CDR3 is 15 residues. Unmatched junction bases numbered 9, after V lost 3 bases and J lost 6 bases. CDR3 in amino acids: CASSLRWGLASEQYF. In DNA form, the CDR3 reads TGTGCCAGCAGCTTGCGCTGGGGACTAGCCTCCGAGCAGTACTTC.

In this sample, this clonotype turned up many times. This CDR3 is CSARDPSGTDTQYF. The CDR3 region has the DNA TGCAGTGCTAGAGACCCTAGCGGGACGGATACGCAGTATTTT. This sequence joins TRBV20-1 and TRBJ2-3, with TRBD2 matching 9 bases. V lost 0 bases, J lost 6 bases, and 4 bases stayed unmatched. This CDR3 spans 14 amino acids. The germline V gene has CDR1 DFQATT and CDR2 SNEGSKA (reference sequence).

This clonotype occurred many times. The rearrangement joins TRBV29-1 to TRBJ2-7; 7 nucleotides match TRBD1. The CDR3 runs 12 residues. Germline V gives CDR1 SQVTM, CDR2 ANQGSEA. V lost 8 bases to trimming and J lost 9 bases; unmatched junction nucleotides: 13. The CDR3 sequence: CSTLGLQGRQYF. For the CDR3, the DNA is TGCAGCACTCTAGGCCTACAGGGGAGGCAGTACTTC.